Below, 30 T cell receptor beta chains from the same sample are listed, as sequenced in a study of OX40 agonist ivuxolimab in advanced cancers. Some clones are missing from TCRdb's copy, which holds only in-frame ones; the method was immunoSEQ multiplex PCR. The sample contains around 35,000 clones, about four fifths of which appear only once. The input for sequencing was CD4+ or CD8+ T cells sorted from blood, taken in a trial of the OX40 agonist ivuxolimab. The source of these receptors is an adult with an advanced solid tumor such as melanoma, head and neck, liver or kidney cancer.

This clone was seen a single time. The rearrangement links TRBV29-1 to TRBJ2-4; TRBD1 agrees at 7 bases. V lost 7 bases and J lost 0; bases outside the gene matches: 9. The CDR3 length is 15 residues. Germline V gene data show CDR1 as SQVTM and CDR2 as ANQGSEA. The CDR3 DNA is TGCAGCGCTGCGAACAGGGGCTTAGCCAAAAACATTCAGTACTTC. Amino acids: CSAANRGLAKNIQYF.

The rearrangement links TRBV7-2 to TRBJ2-3, with a tentative D call TRBD1 (5 bases). This CDR3 is 14 amino acids long. CDR1 and CDR2 (germline): SGHTA, FQGNSA. The V end was cut by 11 bases, the J end by 3 bases, with 18 bases between. Written as DNA, the CDR3 is TGTGCCCAGGGAAGGCCCTCCATAACAGATACGCAGTATTTT. Protein: CAQGRPSITDTQYF.

The CDR3 sequence is CASSVNSNQPQHF. Here the CDR3 DNA reads TGTGCCAGCAGCGTCAATAGCAATCAGCCCCAGCATTTT. The rearrangement joins TRBV9 to TRBJ1-5; no clear D. Germline V lookup: CDR1 SGDLS, CDR2 YYNGEE. CDR3 length equals 13 residues. V dropped 2 bases and J dropped 0 bases, with 3 bases sitting between them.

The chain has TRBV2 and TRBJ2-5; D could derive from TRBD1 or TRBD2 (5 bases each). The CDR3 has 14 residues. The V gene's germline CDR1 is SNHLY and CDR2 FYNNEI. The V end was cut by 3 bases, the J end by 4 bases, with 12 bases between. This chain's CDR3 is CASSDPRGGETQYF. DNA of the CDR3: TGTGCCAGCAGTGACCCCCGGGGCGGAGAGACCCAGTACTTC.

This chain uses TRBV5-1 with TRBJ2-7, with TRBD2 matching over 8 bases. V gave up 2 bases and J gave up 1 base; unmatched junction bases: 2. Germline assignment: CDR1 SGHRS and CDR2 YFSETQ. This CDR3 contains 14 residues. This chain's CDR3 is CASSFTSGSYEQYF. The CDR3 coding sequence is TGCGCCAGCAGCTTTACTAGCGGTTCCTACGAGCAGTACTTC.

J is TRBJ1-2 and V is TRBV6-5; perhaps TRBD1 as D (6 bases). This CDR3 comprises 12 residues. The V and J ends lost 8 bases and 3 bases respectively, with 10 bases between them. Germline-derived CDR1 and CDR2 are MNHEY and SVGAGI. The CDR3 sequence is CASAQGYYGYTF. Here the CDR3 DNA reads TGTGCCAGCGCGCAGGGGTACTATGGCTACACCTTC.

The chain links TRBV19 to TRBJ1-5, with 9 nucleotides matching TRBD1. CDR3 length: 17 residues. Unmatched junction bases numbered 13, after V lost 3 bases and J lost 7 bases. Looked up from germline, CDR1 is LNHDA and CDR2 is SQIVND (reference sequence). CDR3 nucleotide sequence: TGTGCCAGTAGTATCCTAACCGGGACAGGGTTTAAGCAGCCCCAGCATTTT. Residues: CASSILTGTGFKQPQHF.

As to this clone: At the DNA level, this CDR3 is encoded by other sequences in the same sample as well. J is TRBJ2-7 and V is TRBV7-9; D unclear. Trimming cost V 4 bases and J 5 bases, with 15 bases left between them. Germline loops: CDR1 SEHNR, CDR2 FQNEAQ (reference sequence). This CDR3 is built from 14 residues. CDR3 sequence: CASSSTIIRDEQYF. The CDR3 region has the DNA TGTGCCAGCAGCTCTACTATAATAAGGGACGAGCAGTACTTC.

The chain carries TRBV10-3 and TRBJ1-3; perhaps TRBD1 as D (6 bases). CDR3 size: 13 residues. With 6 bases removed from V and 0 bases from J, the gap between germline ends came to 6 bases. Germline V gene sequence: CDR1 ENHRY, CDR2 SYGVKD. Here the CDR3 DNA reads TGTGCCATCAGGACAGGCTCTGGAAACACCATATATTTT. It specifies CAIRTGSGNTIYF.

The chain has TRBV5-6 and TRBJ2-7; 12 bases map to TRBD2. Germline V CDR1 and CDR2: SGHDT, YYEEEE. The junction had 8 bases not matched to a gene; V was cut back by 2 bases and J by 5 bases. This CDR3 contains 16 residues. The CDR3 coding sequence is TGTGCCAGCAGCTTATCGCTAGCGGGGGGGCAAGACGAGCAGTACTTC. The encoded protein is CASSLSLAGGQDEQYF.

This chain connects TRBV30 to TRBJ1-1, with TRBD1 identical over 7 bases. With V trimmed by 1 base and J by 1 base, 6 bases remained unmatched. The germline gives CDR1 GTSNPN, CDR2 SVGIG (reference sequence). The CDR3 totals 15 residues. CDR3 DNA sequence: TGTGCCTGGAGTGGACCCCGGACAGGGAACACTGAAGCTTTCTTT. As protein: CAWSGPRTGNTEAFF. The full variable domain, rest sourced from reference TRBV30 and TRBJ1-1, is SQTIHQWPATLVQPVGSPLSLECTVEGTSNPNLYWYRQAAGRGLQLLFYSVGIGQISSEVPQNLSASRPQDRQFILSSKKLLLSDSGFYLCAWSGPRTGNTEAFFGQGTRLTVV.

This chain uses TRBV27 with TRBJ2-5; 9 nucleotides align to TRBD2. The V segment lost 6 bases and the J segment 7 bases; nucleotides outside the gene matches: 12. The length of the CDR3 is 15 residues. Germline V lookup: CDR1 MNHEY, CDR2 SMNVEV (reference sequence). The CDR3 DNA follows: TGTGCCAGCAGACGGGGTGCGGGAGGGGCTGGGACCCAGTACTTC. Amino acids: CASRRGAGGAGTQYF.

By proportion, this clone is medium-sized (0.01 to 0.1%). The chain is built from TRBV10-3 and TRBJ1-3, with D possibly TRBD1 on 5 matching bases. Germline loops: CDR1 ENHRY, CDR2 SYGVKD. Trimming took 6 bases from V and 0 from J, leaving 12 bases between them. This CDR3 spans 15 amino acids. The CDR3 DNA is TGTGCCATCAGAGGGGACTGGTTCTCTGGAAACACCATATATTTT. Translated: CAIRGDWFSGNTIYF.

The table lists this clone with a few counts. The chain joins TRBV5-1 to TRBJ2-3; possibly TRBD2 for D (5 bases). The CDR3 has 16 residues. With 5 bases removed from V and 3 bases from J, the gap between germline ends came to 19 bases. Germline CDR1 reads SGHRS; CDR2 reads YFSETQ. CDR3 DNA sequence: TGCGCCAGCAGTTCCGGACTGGCCAGGTGGACAGATACGCAGTATTTT. Residues: CASSSGLARWTDTQYF.

The chain joins TRBV5-8 to TRBJ2-7; the D gene is possibly TRBD1 (6 bases). Trimming shortened V by 2 bases and J by 0 bases, and 12 bases separated the two germline ends. The CDR3 runs to 15 residues. Germline V gene lookup returns CDR1 SGHTS and CDR2 YDEGEE. CDR3 sequence reads: CASSFFTGTSYEQYF. The CDR3 DNA reads as TGTGCCAGCAGCTTCTTTACAGGGACCTCCTACGAGCAGTACTTC.

The chain links TRBV5-1 to TRBJ2-5, with 11 bases lining up with TRBD2. Trimming cost V 6 bases and J 2 bases; bases outside gene matches: 6. The length of the CDR3 is 15 residues. Germline V gene sequence: CDR1 SGHRS, CDR2 YFSETQ. The CDR3 nucleotides read TGCGCCAGCACTAGACTAGCGGGAAGTCAAGAGACCCAGTACTTC. The encoded protein is CASTRLAGSQETQYF. Full variable domain (rest looked up from reference TRBV5-1 and TRBJ2-5): KAGVTQTPRYLIKTRGQQVTLSCSPISGHRSVSWYQQTPGQGLQFLFEYFSETQRNKGNFPGRFSGRQFSNSRSEMNVSTLELGDSALYLCASTRLAGSQETQYFGPGTRLLVL.

The chain links TRBV2 to TRBJ1-2; a possible D gene is TRBD1 (6 bases). V lost 8 bases to trimming and J lost 5 bases, with 18 bases between them. The CDR3 is 14 residues long. Germline assignment: CDR1 SNHLY and CDR2 FYNNEI. This CDR3 reads CASVLQGPRYGYTF. The DNA of the CDR3 is TGTGCCAGCGTACTCCAGGGGCCTCGGTATGGCTACACCTTC.

The chain joins TRBV4-3 to TRBJ1-5; TRBD1 matches 7 bases. CDR3 size: 13 residues. Trimming cost V 10 bases and J 5 bases; bases outside gene matches: 8. In germline, CDR1 is LGHNA, CDR2 YSLEER. The CDR3 protein is CATKRGLDQPQHF. The CDR3 DNA is TGCGCCACCAAGAGGGGGCTGGATCAGCCCCAGCATTTT.

This chain links TRBV5-1 with TRBJ2-5, with D maybe TRBD1 (6 bases). CDR3 length: 15 residues. Germline V gene sequence: CDR1 SGHRS, CDR2 YFSETQ. The germline V and J ends were trimmed by 4 bases and 2 bases, with 15 bases remaining between them. As DNA, the CDR3 is TGCGCCAGCAGCCTGGGGGCCGACCAACAAGAGACCCAGTACTTC. Residues: CASSLGADQQETQYF.

The rearrangement uses TRBV10-3 and TRBJ2-1, with D perhaps matching TRBD1 (6 bases). The germline V gene encodes CDR1 ENHRY and CDR2 SYGVKD. Trimming took 4 bases from V and 8 from J, leaving 24 bases between them. The CDR3 extends over 17 amino acids. For the CDR3, the DNA is TGTGCCATCAGTGGAACCATGGTGGGGGCTGGAATAGATGAGCAGTTCTTC. Translation gives CAISGTMVGAGIDEQFF.

The V gene is TRBV27, the J gene TRBJ2-7, with 8 bases identical to TRBD1. Unmatched junction bases numbered 11, after V lost 5 bases and J lost 2 bases. CDR1 and CDR2 from the germline V gene are MNHEY and SMNVEV (reference sequence). This CDR3 contains 16 residues. CDR3 in DNA: TGTGCCAGCAGTCTCACGCCCGGGACAGGTACCTACGAGCAGTACTTC. It encodes CASSLTPGTGTYEQYF.

The V call is TRBV9, the J call TRBJ1-1; D uncertain. Trimming took 0 bases from V and 3 from J, leaving 15 bases between them. Germline assignment: CDR1 SGDLS and CDR2 YYNGEE. This CDR3 has 16 residues. The DNA of the CDR3 is TGTGCCAGCAGCGTAGGGCCCCATTTTGAGGACACTGAAGCTTTCTTT. This encodes CASSVGPHFEDTEAFF.

The chain couples TRBV19 to TRBJ2-6, with a weak D call TRBD1 (5 bases). The CDR3 loop spans 17 amino acids. Germline assignment: CDR1 LNHDA and CDR2 SQIVND (reference sequence). V was shortened by 5 bases and J by 0 bases, with 14 bases between the two germline ends. The CDR3 is CASSVGRGSSGANVLTF. CDR3 coding DNA: TGTGCCAGTAGTGTGGGTAGGGGAAGCTCTGGGGCCAACGTCCTGACTTTC.

This clone came up once. The J gene is TRBJ2-3, the V gene TRBV13; 7 bases are shared with TRBD2. The germline CDR1 and CDR2 sequences are PRHDT and FYEKMQ (reference sequence). CDR3 size: 15 residues. The V gene end was trimmed by 6 bases and the J gene end by 5 bases; junction bases not matched to a gene: 11. The CDR3: CASRFTGREGDTQYF. The CDR3 DNA sequence: TGTGCCAGCAGGTTCACGGGGAGGGAGGGAGATACGCAGTATTTT.

This clone was counted only a few times. This chain uses TRBV30 with TRBJ1-5, with D uncertain. Germline V gene lookup returns CDR1 GTSNPN and CDR2 SVGIG (reference sequence). There are 13 residues in the CDR3. Trimming removed 3 bases from V and 4 bases from J, with 10 bases in between. Here the CDR3 reads CAWSAMGNQPQHF. The CDR3 DNA reads as TGTGCCTGGAGCGCCATGGGGAATCAGCCCCAGCATTTT.

The chain links TRBV6-1 to TRBJ2-3; TRBD2 might be the D (6 bases). This CDR3 has 14 amino acids. The V gene's germline CDR1 is MNHNS and CDR2 SASEGT. V was clipped by 0 bases and J by 5 bases, with 9 bases between them. The chain's CDR3 is CASSEAFSGDTQYF. CDR3 coding DNA: TGTGCCAGCAGTGAAGCGTTTAGCGGAGATACGCAGTATTTT.

The chain couples TRBV11-3 to TRBJ2-2; D not resolved. CDR3 length: 14 residues. Germline loops: CDR1 SGHNT, CDR2 YENEEA. Trimming removed 5 bases at V and 1 base at J, with 8 bases between. The CDR3 sequence: CASSTDGNTGELFF. CDR3 nucleotides: TGTGCCAGCAGCACGGACGGGAACACCGGGGAGCTGTTTTTT.

V and J are TRBV10-3 and TRBJ1-2; no clear D gene. Germline CDR1 reads ENHRY; CDR2 reads SYGVKD. The CDR3 is made up of 14 amino acids. Trimming stripped 5 bases from V and 7 bases from J, with 17 bases between. In nucleotides, the CDR3 is TGTGCCATCAGTCCCCTGTCGCTGGGATCTGGCTACACCTTC. This sequence encodes CAISPLSLGSGYTF.

With regard to this clone: Other DNA sequences in this specimen translate into the identical CDR3. The CDR3 loop reads CASSILGSRDRDLLGGYTF. DNA for the CDR3: TGTGCCAGTAGTATACTCGGTTCCCGGGACAGGGACCTACTGGGAGGCTACACCTTC. The genes are TRBV19 and TRBJ1-2, with TRBD1 identical over 9 bases. CDR3 length: 19 amino acids. Trimming took 2 bases from V and 8 from J; bases not matched to a gene: 21. Germline V gives CDR1 LNHDA, CDR2 SQIVND (reference sequence). Based on the CDR3 plus reference TRBV19 and TRBJ1-2, the full variable domain is DGGITQSPKYLFRKEGQNVTLSCEQNLNHDAMYWYRQDPGQGLRLIYYSQIVNDFQKGDIAEGYSVSREKKESFPLTVTSAQKNPTAFYLCASSILGSRDRDLLGGYTFGSGTRLTVV.

This chain joins TRBV5-4 and TRBJ2-1; 8 nucleotides align to TRBD2. CDR3 length: 17 residues. Germline lookup yields CDR1 SGHNT and CDR2 YYREEE (reference sequence). The J segment lost 0 bases and the V segment lost 4 bases, leaving 9 bases of the junction unmatched. The CDR3 here is CASSRRERGSSYNEQFF. The CDR3 coding sequence is TGTGCCAGCAGCCGCCGTGAGCGGGGGAGCTCCTACAATGAGCAGTTCTTC.